The TCR beta chain described here comes from a study of CD8 T cells in ankylosing spondylitis (dated by TCRdb to about 2017). With respect to the entire study: T cell receptor beta repertoires were profiled in healthy donors and ankylosing spondylitis patients so that disease-linked TCR variants could be found. In total, the full study cohort was made up of 110 or so healthy donors and roughly 27 ankylosing spondylitis patients. Peripheral blood samples were taken, and synovial fluid was additionally collected from ankylosing spondylitis patients.

In the case of this clonotype: Its cognate antigen has yet to be identified. Per-base quality was not reported, and no clone a single base away is much larger than it.

Points the paper makes about the study in general: A CD8+ phenotype was shown by the disease-linked clones, which were found at relatively low frequencies in peripheral blood. According to the report, matched synovial fluid samples from ankylosing spondylitis patients were significantly enriched for the disease-linked clones. Some motif variants were previously reported in synovial fluid and blood of reactive arthritis patients, suggesting common disease-initiation mechanisms. Blood from ankylosing spondylitis patients appeared to be characterized by a TCR beta motif composed of eight or nine highly homologous amino acid variants.

The CDR3, from cysteine to phenylalanine, totals 14 residues. The retained sequence is limited to the CDR3, 42 bases, with the frame set at the first base. Trimming takes 8 bases from V and 6 bases from J, and the germline ends sit 17 bases apart. Per the germline V gene (reference sequence), DFQATT is the CDR1 and SNEGSKA is the CDR2. Sequencing relied on an Illumina HiSeq 2500. TCR beta libraries were prepared by quantitative 5'-RACE with molecular barcodes. As for the authors' bioinformatics: To identify disease-linked TCR variants, a new computational method was used, one built on a probabilistic model of VDJ rearrangement. TCRdb reworked the public reads: Q25 trimming with fastp, MiXCR clone assembly, productive beta chains retained. Each CDR3 protein appears once, grouped with its most common genes and DNA. The V and J calls reflect TCRdb's pipeline rather than the authors' work. Here the sample has roughly 400,000 distinct CDR3 sequences; about 22% occur a single time. The ten largest clones add up to about a sixth of the sample.

This TCR was recovered from a male donor with ankylosing spondylitis. Sequenced: blood, either unsorted or a sorted T cell fraction (not recorded which). Rearrangement joined TRBV20-1 to TRBJ1-6, and TRBD1 may be the D gene, going by 6 matching bases. CDR3 protein: CSLGAPGRNSPLHF. The sequenced DNA: TGCAGTCTGGGGGCTCCGGGGCGTAATTCACCCCTCCACTTT.